This T cell receptor (beta chain) was sequenced in a study of identical twins. TCRdb re-called the 5' RACE reads through MiXCR, storing one row per CDR3 protein. The sample yields approximately 210,000 distinct CDR3 sequences, 5% to 7% seen once. This clonotype has at least ten counts. The CDR3 is 15 amino acids. Germline V gene sequence: CDR1 ENHRY, CDR2 SYGVKD. The germline V and J ends were trimmed by 10 bases and 1 base, with 19 bases remaining between them. This sample also belongs to another study, concerning T cells expressing NK-cell markers. According to that study: Dominant NKG2C+ clonotypes in a handful of donors made up roughly 1.0-7.0% of CD8+ T cells.

The material sequenced was CD8+ T cells sorted from blood. This chain joins TRBV10-3 and TRBJ2-5, with D maybe TRBD2 (6 bases). The clonotype was recovered from a woman younger than 35 in good health. The CDR3 here is CATGGLKKLQETQYF. CDR3 coding DNA: TGTGCCACCGGGGGTCTTAAGAAGCTCCAAGAGACCCAGTACTTC.